This T cell receptor (beta chain) was obtained from a study of lymphopenia after photon versus proton radiotherapy. The study, taken as a whole, reports: In patients who died, overall survival fell as post-nadir TCR diversity dropped more. Photon-treated patients lost naive T cells and TCR diversity; proton-treated stayed stable.

The V segment lost 1 base and the J segment 10 bases; nucleotides outside the gene matches: 2. Germline values: CDR1 GTSNPN, CDR2 SVGIG (reference sequence). The CDR3 extends over 12 amino acids. Sequencing used immunoSEQ multiplex PCR; TCRdb keeps in-frame clones, though not all of them. The table shows about 40,000 clones, with 86% occurring only once. This clone was detected only once. Its antigen is undetermined. The specimen was peripheral blood, collected from a patient treated with proton-based radiotherapy. The chain carries TRBV30 and TRBJ1-4, with TRBD1 identical over 8 bases. The sequence was obtained from a woman in her seventies with pancreatic cancer. Some clones in this sample may be carry-over from other donors' samples. The CDR3 is CAWSEQGGKLFF. The CDR3 DNA reads as TGTGCCTGGAGTGAACAGGGGGGAAAACTGTTTTTT.